This entry lists 8 T cell receptor beta chains sequenced from one sample in a study of tumor-infiltrating lymphocytes in primary liver carcinoma. The authors made TCR beta cDNA from roughly 480 ng total RNA with a constant-region primer. Three-round nested multiplex PCR performed with slightly modified ARM-PCR produced the TCR beta libraries. Running around 10 cycles apiece, the first two PCR rounds relied on TRBV1-TRBV30 forward primers together with a C-beta reverse primer. TCRdb used MiXCR to reprocess the multiplex PCR reads, holding one entry per CDR3 protein. In the table there are around 330,000 distinct CDR3 sequences, 60% to 80% of which are singletons. Unsorted whole blood yielded blood RNA, and germline DNA was extracted as well. Sequenced input: peripheral blood. The receptors here all came from a man aged 40-50 years with primary liver carcinoma and hepatitis B virus infection.

Concerning this clonotype: One end of the junction varies from germline; a read error may be responsible. The rearrangement joins TRBV11-1 to TRBJ2-1, with D perhaps TRBD2 (5 bases). Germline CDR1 and CDR2: SGHAT and FQDESV (reference sequence). This CDR3 is built from 15 residues. Here the CDR3 reads CTSSDSSSSYNEQLF. The CDR3 region has the DNA TGTACCAGTAGCGACTCTAGCTCATCCTACAATGAGCAGCTCTTC.

A word on this clonotype: Given a much more abundant clone one base away, this may be a read error. The J gene is TRBJ2-3, the V gene TRBV10-3; no firm D call. Trimming removed 0 bases from V and 6 bases from J, with 16 bases in between. The CDR3 contains 16 residues. Germline V lookup: CDR1 ENHRY, CDR2 SYGVKD. The CDR3 DNA sequence: TGTGCCATCAGTGAGTCAGTGGCACCCCGGTTTGATACGCAGTATTTT. Translated, it gives CAISESVAPRFDTQYF.

This clonotype was recorded once. A much bigger clone sits one base away, suggesting this may be a read error. Because it lacks the conserved phenylalanine or tryptophan at the end, this CDR3 is likely a read error. The J gene is TRBJ1-3, the V gene TRBV29-1, with D possibly matching TRBD1 (5 bases). V was clipped by 4 bases and J by 3 bases, with 10 bases between them. Germline loops: CDR1 SQVTM, CDR2 ANQGSEA. The CDR3 loop spans 13 amino acids. The CDR3 DNA reads as TGCAGCGTTGTGGAGGGGCTTGGAAACACCATATATTCT. Amino acids: CSVVEGLGNTIYS.

This chain joins TRBV6-5 and TRBJ2-1; tentatively, D is TRBD2 (7 bases). CDR1 MNHEY and CDR2 SVGAGI come from the germline V gene. The CDR3 extends over 16 amino acids. The germline V and J ends were trimmed by 7 bases and 6 bases, with 22 bases remaining between them. CDR3 protein: CASTNSGGGSGNEQFF. CDR3 nucleotide sequence: TGTGCCAGCACCAACTCGGGGGGCGGGAGTGGCAATGAGCAGTTCTTC.

As to this clonotype: The junction does not match germline at one end; this may be a read error. This rearrangement joins TRBV4-2 to TRBJ2-1; possibly TRBD2 for D (6 bases). CDR1 is LGHNA and CDR2 is YNFKEQ in the germline V gene. This CDR3 is built from 17 residues. CDR3 protein: CACSQGGSGDSYDEHFF. CDR3 coding DNA: TGTGCCTGCAGCCAAGGCGGTAGCGGAGACTCCTACGATGAGCACTTCTTC.

The chain is built from TRBV7-9 and TRBJ1-1; D may be TRBD1 (5 bases). The germline V gene encodes CDR1 SEHNR and CDR2 FQNEAQ (reference sequence). Trimming took off 4 bases at V and 5 bases at J, with 20 bases between the two ends. The CDR3 has 16 residues. CDR3 sequence: CASSSPPGEGQTEAFF. CDR3 DNA: TGTGCCAGCAGCTCCCCGCCGGGAGAGGGGCAAACTGAAGCTTTCTTT. The whole variable domain, remainder taken from reference TRBV7-9 and TRBJ1-1, is DTGVSQNPRHKITKRGQNVTFRCDPISEHNRLYWYRQTLGQGPEFLTYFQNEAQLEKSRLLSDRFSAERPKGSFSTLEIQRTEQGDSAMYLCASSSPPGEGQTEAFFGQGTRLTVV.

Worth noting for this clonotype: A read error may be the cause here, since a much bigger clone is one base away. The rearrangement links TRBV12-3 or TRBV12-4 to TRBJ2-3; maybe TRBD1 (5 bases). CDR3 length: 13 amino acids. The DNA of the CDR3 is TGTGCCAGCAGTTTATGGGGCACAGATACGCGGTATTTT. It yields the protein CASSLWGTDTRYF.

This clonotype was found many times. This chain joins TRBV29-1 and TRBJ2-3; the match to TRBD2 covers 7 bases. V was pared by 4 bases and J by 2 bases, with 6 bases of the junction left unmatched. In germline, CDR1 is SQVTM, CDR2 ANQGSEA. This CDR3 contains 14 residues. Written as DNA, the CDR3 is TGCAGCGTTGGGGCTAGCGGATTCACAGATACGCAGTATTTT. Translating gives CSVGASGFTDTQYF.